The 32 T cell receptor beta chains below come from one sample, sequenced in a study of CD8 T cells in Susac syndrome. After extraction with the RNeasy kit, 0.5 to 1 ug of the RNA was reverse transcribed using random hexamers. Using its own MiXCR run on the immunoSEQ multiplex PCR reads, TCRdb lists one record per CDR3 protein. Here the sample spans some 96,000 distinct CDR3 sequences, roughly 94% being singletons. The sequencing sample was made of CD4+ T cells from PBMCs. These receptors all stem from a human donor with Susac syndrome.

This chain joins TRBV30 and TRBJ1-2; D unresolved. CDR3 length equals 12 residues. The V gene lost 0 bases and the J gene lost 6 bases, with 8 bases spanning the gap. Per germline, CDR1 GTSNPN and CDR2 SVGIG (reference sequence). The CDR3 DNA reads as TGTGCCTGGAGTGTAAGGTTCGATGGCTACACCTTC. This codes for CAWSVRFDGYTF.

The chain couples TRBV28 to TRBJ2-6; no definite D call. Trimming left V 9 bases short and J 2 bases short, with 5 bases between. This CDR3 comprises 12 residues. CDR1 is MDHEN and CDR2 is SYDVKM in the germline V gene. CDR3 DNA: TGTGCCAGTACAACTGGGGCCAACGTCCTGACTTTC. Translating it yields CASTTGANVLTF. The full variable domain, its missing parts supplied by reference TRBV28 and TRBJ2-6, is DVKVTQSSRYLVKRTGEKVFLECVQDMDHENMFWYRQDPGLGLRLIYFSYDVKMKEKGDIPEGYSVSREKKERFSLILESASTNQTSMYLCASTTGANVLTFGAGSRLTVL.

CDR3 protein: CASSVEGGTGPYEQYF. The DNA for the CDR3 is TGTGCCAGCAGCGTAGAGGGGGGGACAGGACCCTACGAGCAGTACTTC. V usage is TRBV9 and J usage is TRBJ2-7, with D possibly being TRBD1 (8 bases). The CDR3 spans 16 residues. Trimming took off 0 bases at V and 2 bases at J, with 15 bases between the two ends. Per the germline V gene, CDR1 is SGDLS and CDR2 is YYNGEE.

The chain joins TRBV18 to TRBJ2-7; D uncertain. The CDR3 consists of 17 residues. Trimming removed 3 bases from V and 2 bases from J, with 20 bases in between. Germline CDR1 is KGHSH and CDR2 is LQKENI. Here the CDR3 reads CASSPLHGLDLTYEQYF. For the CDR3, the DNA is TGTGCCAGCTCACCTCTGCATGGTCTGGACCTTACCTACGAGCAGTACTTC.

The V and J genes are TRBV28 and TRBJ1-6; no clear D. V shed 5 bases and J shed 9 bases, with 11 bases lying between them. Germline assignment: CDR1 MDHEN and CDR2 SYDVKM. The CDR3 extends over 13 amino acids. CDR3: CASSPDGSSPLHF. The CDR3 DNA is TGTGCCAGCAGTCCTGACGGGAGTTCACCCCTCCACTTT.

The rearrangement uses TRBV18 and TRBJ2-3; perhaps TRBD2 as D (5 bases). CDR1 is KGHSH, CDR2 LQKENI, per germline. The CDR3 is 13 amino acids. V gave up 3 bases and J gave up 2 bases, with 6 bases separating them. The CDR3 DNA sequence: TGTGCCAGCTCACCCGGGGACACAGATACGCAGTATTTT. It encodes CASSPGDTDTQYF.

CDR3 amino acids: CAISTMGLAGDEQYF. The CDR3, as DNA: TGTGCCATCAGCACGATGGGACTAGCGGGAGACGAGCAGTACTTC. The chain is built from TRBV10-3 and TRBJ2-7, with 14 bases that match TRBD2. Per germline, CDR1 ENHRY and CDR2 SYGVKD. With 6 bases clipped from V and 5 bases from J, the junction kept 6 bases outside the gene matches. This CDR3 comprises 15 residues.

This chain links TRBV9 with TRBJ1-2; D unclear. Trimming shortened V by 5 bases and J by 2 bases, and 7 bases separated the two germline ends. The CDR3 sequence is 12 residues long. Looked up from germline, CDR1 is SGDLS and CDR2 is YYNGEE. The CDR3 reads CASREWNYGYTF. The CDR3 DNA is TGTGCCAGCAGAGAGTGGAACTATGGCTACACCTTC. Supplemented by reference TRBV9 and TRBJ1-2, the full variable domain reads DSGVTQTPKHLITATGQRVTLRCSPRSGDLSVYWYQQSLDQGLQFLIQYYNGEERAKGNILERFSAQQFPDLHSELNLSSLELGDSALYFCASREWNYGYTFGSGTRLTVV.

This chain links TRBV10-3 with TRBJ2-5; D is undetermined. The CDR3 runs 14 residues. Germline values: CDR1 ENHRY, CDR2 SYGVKD. The ends were cut back, 0 bases at V and 3 bases at J, with 8 bases in the middle. This chain's CDR3 is CAISESTVKETQYF. The CDR3 nucleotides are TGTGCCATCAGTGAGTCAACAGTCAAAGAGACCCAGTACTTC.

This chain joins TRBV2 and TRBJ1-2; 8 nucleotides agree with TRBD1. This CDR3 contains 15 residues. Germline CDR1 is SNHLY and CDR2 is FYNNEI. Unmatched junction bases numbered 7, after V lost 3 bases and J lost 4 bases. The CDR3 loop is CASSDPAGGFYGYTF. As DNA, the CDR3 is TGTGCCAGCAGTGATCCAGCAGGGGGCTTCTATGGCTACACCTTC.

J is TRBJ2-3 and V is TRBV15; D is unclear. V was cut by 3 bases and J by 4 bases, with 8 bases left in between. This CDR3 comprises 13 residues. Germline-derived CDR1 and CDR2 are LNHNV and YYDKDF (reference sequence). This chain's CDR3 is CATSRVPPDTQYF. The CDR3 nucleotides read TGTGCCACCAGCAGGGTTCCCCCAGATACGCAGTATTTT.

The V and J genes are TRBV29-1 and TRBJ2-4; D is ambiguous. CDR3 length: 11 amino acids. CDR1 is SQVTM and CDR2 is ANQGSEA in the germline V gene. V lost 4 bases to trimming and J lost 8 bases, with 9 bases between them. The CDR3 DNA follows: TGCAGCGTTGTAGGGTTGGACATTCAGTACTTC. Its translation is CSVVGLDIQYF.

This chain links TRBV14 with TRBJ2-5, with D tentatively TRBD2 (6 bases). Deletions cut 0 bases from V and 6 bases from J, with 11 bases between. Germline CDR1 and CDR2: SGHDN and FVKESK. This CDR3 has 14 amino acids. In nucleotides, the CDR3 is TGTGCCAGCAGCCAAGAACTCGGGGGACAGACCCAGTACTTC. Its translation is CASSQELGGQTQYF.

The chain employs TRBV15 and TRBJ2-2, with D unresolved. V dropped 5 bases and J dropped 10 bases, with 8 bases sitting between them. The CDR3 length is 11 residues. Germline V gene sequence: CDR1 LNHNV, CDR2 YYDKDF (reference sequence). CDR3 amino acids: CATSVLQELFF. CDR3 DNA sequence: TGTGCCACCAGCGTCCTACAGGAGCTGTTTTTT. Full variable domain (missing parts from reference TRBV15 and TRBJ2-2): DAMVIQNPRYQVTQFGKPVTLSCSQTLNHNVMYWYQQKSSQAPKLLFHYYDKDFNNEADTPDNFQSRRPNTSFCFLDIRSPGLGDTAMYLCATSVLQELFFGEGSRLTVL.

This chain connects TRBV28 to TRBJ1-5; 8 bases fit TRBD1. The germline gives CDR1 MDHEN, CDR2 SYDVKM. CDR3 size: 15 residues. Trimming removed 6 bases from V and 1 base from J; junction bases left unmatched: 5. The CDR3 DNA follows: TGTGCCAGCAGGACAGGGGTACAGAGCAATCAGCCCCAGCATTTT. Amino acids: CASRTGVQSNQPQHF.

The chain links TRBV21-1 to TRBJ2-5. TRBV21-1 is shown as a pseudogene. The CDR3 totals 13 residues. CDR3 loop: CASSNAVQETQYF. The CDR3 DNA reads TGTGCCAGCAGCAACGCCGTTCAAGAGACCCAGTACTTC.

The rearrangement uses TRBV3-1 and TRBJ1-1; D may be TRBD1 (6 bases). Germline-derived CDR1 and CDR2 are LGHDT and YNNKEL (reference sequence). Trimming shortened V by 0 bases and J by 7 bases, and 18 bases separated the two germline ends. The CDR3 has 16 amino acids. The DNA of the CDR3 is TGTGCCAGCAGCCAAGACAGGGGCCCACCTAAGAATGAAGCTTTCTTT. It is translated as CASSQDRGPPKNEAFF. Full variable domain (outside the CDR3, taken from reference TRBV3-1 and TRBJ1-1): DTAVSQTPKYLVTQMGNDKSIKCEQNLGHDTMYWYKQDSKKFLKIMFSYNNKELIINETVPNRFSPKSPDKAHLNLHINSLELGDSAVYFCASSQDRGPPKNEAFFGQGTRLTVV.

V usage is TRBV20-1 and J usage is TRBJ1-1; D gene ambiguous. CDR1 and CDR2 from the germline V gene are DFQATT and SNEGSKA (reference sequence). This CDR3 spans 12 amino acids. V was shortened by 1 base and J by 5 bases, with 8 bases between the two germline ends. The CDR3 reads CSARAGVTEAFF. As DNA, the CDR3 is TGCAGTGCTAGAGCTGGGGTTACTGAAGCTTTCTTT.

The rearrangement joins TRBV12-3 or TRBV12-4 to TRBJ1-2; 10 nucleotides match TRBD1. The CDR3 contains 13 residues. The J segment lost 8 bases and the V segment lost 7 bases, leaving 7 bases of the junction unmatched. The CDR3 sequence: CASTRDRGHGYTF. CDR3 DNA: TGTGCCAGCACCCGCGACAGGGGGCACGGCTACACCTTC.

This chain links TRBV20-1 with TRBJ1-3, with 8 bases lining up with TRBD1. The CDR3 totals 16 residues. CDR1 is DFQATT, CDR2 SNEGSKA, per germline (reference sequence). The junction had 9 bases not matched to a gene; V was cut back by 3 bases and J by 2 bases. The CDR3 DNA follows: TGCAGTGCTAGTGCCGGGACAGGAGTGCCTGGAAACACCATATATTTT. This gives the protein CSASAGTGVPGNTIYF.

The chain combines TRBV20-1 with TRBJ2-7; either TRBD1 or TRBD2 may supply D (5 bases each). Germline values: CDR1 DFQATT, CDR2 SNEGSKA (reference sequence). This CDR3 is built from 13 residues. Trimming pared 6 bases from V and 0 bases from J, leaving 12 bases between. CDR3 protein: CSAPGRSSYEQYF. CDR3 coding DNA: TGCAGTGCCCCGGGACGAAGCTCCTACGAGCAGTACTTC.

The chain combines TRBV5-6 with TRBJ2-5; 8 nucleotides agree with TRBD1. The CDR3 extends over 15 amino acids. V lost 2 bases and J lost 1; bases outside the gene matches: 4. The germline gives CDR1 SGHDT, CDR2 YYEEEE. The CDR3 nucleotides are TGTGCCAGCAGCTTACCGGGACAGGCCCAAGAGACCCAGTACTTC. Its translation is CASSLPGQAQETQYF.

The chain links TRBV19 to TRBJ2-2; 7 bases align to TRBD1. Germline lookup yields CDR1 LNHDA and CDR2 SQIVND (reference sequence). With V trimmed by 4 bases and J by 4 bases, 6 bases remained unmatched. CDR3 size: 15 residues. DNA for the CDR3: TGTGCCAGTAGTAACAGACAGGGATCCACCGGGGAGCTGTTTTTT. Encoded protein: CASSNRQGSTGELFF. The variable domain in full, completed from reference TRBV19 and TRBJ2-2, reads DGGITQSPKYLFRKEGQNVTLSCEQNLNHDAMYWYRQDPGQGLRLIYYSQIVNDFQKGDIAEGYSVSREKKESFPLTVTSAQKNPTAFYLCASSNRQGSTGELFFGEGSRLTVL.

The chain recombines TRBV27 with TRBJ1-1, with 7 positions matching TRBD1. With V trimmed by 4 bases and J by 1 base, 3 bases remained unmatched. The CDR3 has 14 amino acids. Germline V lookup: CDR1 MNHEY, CDR2 SMNVEV (reference sequence). The CDR3 sequence is CASSSRQGNTEAFF. The CDR3 DNA reads as TGTGCCAGCAGTTCCAGACAGGGGAACACTGAAGCTTTCTTT.

A single count supports this clonotype. V gene TRBV27 combines with J gene TRBJ2-3, with 11 positions matching TRBD1. The CDR3 runs to 14 residues. With 7 bases clipped from V and 5 bases from J, the junction kept 5 bases outside the gene matches. Germline V CDR1 and CDR2: MNHEY, SMNVEV (reference sequence). CDR3 nucleotide sequence: TGTGCCAGCAAGCCGGACAGGGGGCAAGATACGCAGTATTTT. This sequence encodes CASKPDRGQDTQYF.

The CDR3, as DNA: TGTGCCAGCAGCCCCTTGGGAGGTGAAGATACGCAGTATTTT. Translation: CASSPLGGEDTQYF. The chain is built from TRBV7-3 and TRBJ2-3, with D maybe TRBD2 (6 bases). CDR1 is SGHTA and CDR2 is FQGTGA in the germline V gene. The CDR3 is 14 residues long. Trimming took 5 bases from V and 5 from J, leaving 14 bases between them.

Only one count was recorded for this clonotype. The chain carries TRBV6-2 or TRBV6-3 and TRBJ1-1, with D possibly being TRBD1 (6 bases). In germline, CDR1 is MNHEY, CDR2 SVGEGT. CDR3 length: 13 residues. V was shortened by 7 bases and J by 4 bases, with 13 bases between the two germline ends. The CDR3 DNA reads TGTGCCAGCATTGAGGGGGGCATCACTGAAGCTTTCTTT. Protein: CASIEGGITEAFF.

The chain combines TRBV20-1 with TRBJ1-2, with a tentative D call TRBD1 (6 bases). Germline loops: CDR1 DFQATT, CDR2 SNEGSKA (reference sequence). Trimming cost V 6 bases and J 4 bases, with 6 bases left between them. The CDR3 contains 10 residues. CDR3 bases: TGCAGTGCGGGGGCCTATGGCTACACCTTC. Encoded protein: CSAGAYGYTF.

The rearrangement uses TRBV28 and TRBJ1-5; a weak D match, TRBD1 (5 bases). Germline CDR1 MDHEN, CDR2 SYDVKM. This CDR3 is 13 amino acids long. Trimming shortened V by 4 bases and J by 9 bases, and 13 bases separated the two germline ends. CDR3 bases: TGTGCCAGCAGTTCCCAGGGTAGCCGGCCCCAGCATTTT. Translated: CASSSQGSRPQHF.

The V call is TRBV30, the J call TRBJ2-1; D is ambiguous. The CDR3 extends over 12 amino acids. Trimming left V 3 bases short and J 8 bases short, with 11 bases between. Germline CDR1 reads GTSNPN; CDR2 reads SVGIG (reference sequence). The CDR3 sequence: CAWRHPQDEQFF. The CDR3 nucleotides read TGTGCCTGGAGGCACCCCCAAGATGAGCAGTTCTTC.

V gene TRBV30 combines with J gene TRBJ1-2; the D is unclear. Deletions cut 1 base from V and 4 bases from J, with 16 bases between. Germline-derived CDR1 and CDR2 are GTSNPN and SVGIG (reference sequence). This CDR3 has 15 residues. The CDR3 DNA sequence: TGTGCCTGGAGTGCCCGGCGGGAGGGTACCTATGGCTACACCTTC. This encodes CAWSARREGTYGYTF.

The J gene is TRBJ2-3, the V gene TRBV7-2; TRBD1 might be the D (5 bases). Germline CDR1 reads SGHTA; CDR2 reads FQGNSA. The V end was cut by 2 bases, the J end by 6 bases, with 15 bases between. The CDR3 is made up of 15 amino acids. Here the CDR3 reads CASSLLPQGSDTQYF. For the CDR3, the DNA is TGTGCCAGCAGCTTACTTCCCCAGGGTTCCGATACGCAGTATTTT.